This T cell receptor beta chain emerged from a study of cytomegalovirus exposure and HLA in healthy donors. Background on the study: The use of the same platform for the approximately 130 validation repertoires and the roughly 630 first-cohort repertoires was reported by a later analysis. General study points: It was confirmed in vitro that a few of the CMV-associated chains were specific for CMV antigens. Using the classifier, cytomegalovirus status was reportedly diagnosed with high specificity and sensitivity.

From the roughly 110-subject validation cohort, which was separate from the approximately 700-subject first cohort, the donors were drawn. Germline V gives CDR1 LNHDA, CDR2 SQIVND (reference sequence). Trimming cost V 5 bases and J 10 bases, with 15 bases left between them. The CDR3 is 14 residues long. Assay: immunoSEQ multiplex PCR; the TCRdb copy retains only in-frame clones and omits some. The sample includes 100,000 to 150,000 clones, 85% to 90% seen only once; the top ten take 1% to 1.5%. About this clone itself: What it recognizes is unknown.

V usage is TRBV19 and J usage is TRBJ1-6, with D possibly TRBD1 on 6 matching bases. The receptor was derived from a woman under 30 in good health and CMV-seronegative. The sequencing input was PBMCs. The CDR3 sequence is CASSLTHRESPLHF. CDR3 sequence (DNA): TGTGCCAGTAGTCTAACTCACAGGGAATCACCCCTCCACTTT.